Shown below are 31 T cell receptor beta chains from a single sample sequenced in a study of cytomegalovirus exposure and HLA in healthy donors. 60 Vbeta and 13 Jbeta primers were used in PCR. Clones were read by immunoSEQ multiplex PCR, and TCRdb kept only the in-frame ones, dropping some. The profile shows 100,000 to 150,000 clones, 17% of them singletons. Sequencing used PBMCs. Receptors originate from a female donor in good health and CMV-seropositive.

This clone came up a few times. The CDR3 protein is CASSYRVGAIGNTIYF. The CDR3 DNA reads TGTGCCAGCAGTTACCGGGTAGGCGCCATTGGAAACACCATATATTTT. The chain combines TRBV6-5 with TRBJ1-3; D unclear. Trimming removed 2 bases from V and 3 bases from J, with 14 bases in between. The CDR3 extends over 16 amino acids. CDR1 and CDR2 from the germline V gene are MNHEY and SVGAGI.

This rearrangement joins TRBV5-4 to TRBJ2-1; the D gene is possibly TRBD2 (6 bases). The V and J ends lost 4 bases and 10 bases respectively, with 21 bases between them. CDR3 length: 15 residues. CDR1 is SGHNT and CDR2 is YYREEE in the germline V gene (reference sequence). In DNA form, the CDR3 reads TGTGCCAGCAGCCCCGGAGGGACGGGAGTTTGGGAGCAGTTCTTC. It is translated as CASSPGGTGVWEQFF.

The chain carries TRBV30 and TRBJ2-7; unclear D gene. The CDR3 consists of 12 residues. V shed 0 bases and J shed 6 bases, with 9 bases lying between them. In germline, CDR1 is GTSNPN, CDR2 SVGIG (reference sequence). The CDR3 DNA is TGTGCCTGGAGTGTGGTAGAATCCGAGCAGTACTTC. Its translation is CAWSVVESEQYF.

A few counts support this clone. The chain recombines TRBV7-2 with TRBJ2-7; 9 bases fit TRBD2. Germline V gene sequence: CDR1 SGHTA, CDR2 FQGNSA. The CDR3 spans 14 residues. V lost 1 base to trimming and J lost 5 bases; unmatched junction nucleotides: 3. The CDR3 DNA reads as TGTGCCAGCAGCTTAGGACTAGCGGTTGACGAGCAGTACTTC. Amino acid sequence: CASSLGLAVDEQYF.

V usage is TRBV5-1 and J usage is TRBJ1-5; D is possibly TRBD1 (6 bases). V was trimmed by 2 bases and J by 6 bases, leaving 12 bases between them. Germline loops: CDR1 SGHRS, CDR2 YFSETQ. CDR3 size: 14 residues. The CDR3 reads CASSFAGGTQPQHF. Written as DNA, the CDR3 is TGCGCCAGCAGCTTCGCGGGGGGCACTCAGCCCCAGCATTTT.

The chain links TRBV30 to TRBJ2-7, with D unresolved. Germline-derived CDR1 and CDR2 are GTSNPN and SVGIG (reference sequence). CDR3 length: 12 amino acids. V lost 8 bases and J lost 3, with 14 bases in between. The CDR3 DNA follows: TGTGCCCTCCGCGCGGCCGACTACGAGCAGTACTTC. It yields the protein CALRAADYEQYF.

In this sample, this clone turned up a few times. The same CDR3 can be traced to other DNA sequences in this sample. The chain links TRBV19 to TRBJ1-4; 7 nucleotides align to TRBD1. Per germline, CDR1 LNHDA and CDR2 SQIVND (reference sequence). CDR3 size: 15 residues. With 5 bases clipped from V and 5 bases from J, the junction kept 8 bases outside the gene matches. The CDR3, as DNA: TGTGCCAGTAGTCCGCCGGGACAGCCGAATGAAAAACTGTTTTTT. It yields the protein CASSPPGQPNEKLFF.

The V call is TRBV19, the J call TRBJ1-1, with TRBD1 matching 7 bases. V trimming: 6 bases; J trimming: 0 bases; junction bases outside the gene matches: 13. The germline V gene encodes CDR1 LNHDA and CDR2 SQIVND (reference sequence). This CDR3 spans 17 amino acids. CDR3 sequence reads: CASSDDETGIMNTEAFF. CDR3 in DNA: TGTGCCAGTAGCGACGATGAGACAGGGATAATGAACACTGAAGCTTTCTTT.

The CDR3 sequence is CASSSRDRGLYEQYF. Written as DNA, the CDR3 is TGTGCCAGCAGCTCCCGGGACAGGGGGCTGTACGAGCAGTACTTC. The chain recombines TRBV7-6 with TRBJ2-7, with 12 bases fitting TRBD1. Germline-derived CDR1 and CDR2 are SGHVS and FNYEAQ. The CDR3 extends over 15 amino acids. V lost 4 bases and J lost 4; bases outside the gene matches: 5.

The chain is built from TRBV28 and TRBJ1-5, with 7 bases lining up with TRBD1. V gave up 3 bases and J gave up 6 bases; unmatched junction bases: 5. The CDR3 covers 14 residues. Germline CDR1 is MDHEN and CDR2 is SYDVKM. The CDR3, as DNA: TGTGCCAGCAGTTTTCGAGGGGGCGGTCAGCCCCAGCATTTT. Translated: CASSFRGGGQPQHF.

The CDR3 DNA reads as TGTGCCAGCAGTTCCCCCTCTTTTCATGAGCAGTTCTTC. Translation: CASSSPSFHEQFF. The rearrangement uses TRBV28 and TRBJ2-1; no reliable D call. This CDR3 is 13 amino acids long. CDR1 and CDR2 from the germline V gene are MDHEN and SYDVKM. V was pared by 4 bases and J by 8 bases, with 12 bases between.

This clone was seen a few times. The V and J genes are TRBV5-4 and TRBJ2-3, with 12 bases lining up with TRBD2. V shed 2 bases, J shed 3 bases, and the junction held 4 bases outside the gene matches. Germline V gene data show CDR1 as SGHNT and CDR2 as YYREEE (reference sequence). The length of the CDR3 is 16 residues. The chain's CDR3 is CASSFPLAGGTDTQYF. In nucleotides, the CDR3 is TGTGCCAGCAGCTTTCCCCTAGCGGGGGGGACAGATACGCAGTATTTT.

V usage is TRBV5-6 and J usage is TRBJ2-7; 12 bases fit TRBD1. Losses at the gene ends were 4 bases for V and 7 bases for J; bases not matched to a gene: 6. Per the germline V gene, CDR1 is SGHDT and CDR2 is YYEEEE. The CDR3 is made up of 14 amino acids. CDR3 DNA sequence: TGTGCCAGCAGCGGGACAGGGGGCCCCGGTGAGCAGTACTTC. Residues: CASSGTGGPGEQYF.

This clone showed up just a few times. The V gene is TRBV5-4, the J gene TRBJ1-1; D gene uncertain. Germline V CDR1 and CDR2: SGHNT, YYREEE (reference sequence). Trimming stripped 4 bases from V and 1 base from J, with 20 bases between. The CDR3 length is 17 residues. The CDR3 here is CASSEVGERLGNTEAFF. In DNA form, the CDR3 reads TGTGCCAGCAGCGAGGTCGGGGAAAGACTGGGGAACACTGAAGCTTTCTTT.

The J gene is TRBJ1-1, the V gene TRBV6-5, with D possibly TRBD1 on 6 matching bases. Germline V gene sequence: CDR1 MNHEY, CDR2 SVGAGI. CDR3 length: 16 residues. Trimming cost V 0 bases and J 7 bases, with 18 bases left between them. The CDR3 is CASSYSPMTGVIEAFF. CDR3 DNA: TGTGCCAGCAGTTACTCCCCTATGACAGGAGTAATTGAAGCTTTCTTT.

This clone has a handful of counts. The chain recombines TRBV5-1 with TRBJ2-7; 7 bases are a match to TRBD2. This CDR3 is 17 amino acids long. CDR1 SGHRS and CDR2 YFSETQ come from the germline V gene. V lost 2 bases to trimming and J lost 7 bases; unmatched junction nucleotides: 18. In DNA form, the CDR3 reads TGCGCCAGCAGCTTTTCGGCCGGACTAGACATTCCTCGGGAGCAGTACTTC. The encoded protein is CASSFSAGLDIPREQYF.

This clone turned up a few times. The chain has TRBV5-1 and TRBJ1-2; TRBD1 matches 7 bases. Germline V gives CDR1 SGHRS, CDR2 YFSETQ. CDR3 size: 13 residues. V lost 4 bases and J lost 5; bases outside the gene matches: 5. CDR3 coding DNA: TGCGCCAGCAGCCTGACAGGGAAGTATGGCTACACCTTC. Its protein is CASSLTGKYGYTF.

This chain uses TRBV7-9 with TRBJ1-1, with a weak D call TRBD1 (6 bases). Trimming cost V 5 bases and J 8 bases, with 18 bases left between them. The CDR3 consists of 14 residues. The germline V gene encodes CDR1 SEHNR and CDR2 FQNEAQ (reference sequence). CDR3 protein: CASSPLSGQTEAFF. The CDR3 DNA follows: TGTGCCAGCAGCCCTCTCTCGGGACAAACCGAAGCTTTCTTT. The full variable domain, its missing parts supplied by reference TRBV7-9 and TRBJ1-1, is DTGVSQNPRHKITKRGQNVTFRCDPISEHNRLYWYRQTLGQGPEFLTYFQNEAQLEKSRLLSDRFSAERPKGSFSTLEIQRTEQGDSAMYLCASSPLSGQTEAFFGQGTRLTVV.

This rearrangement joins TRBV5-1 to TRBJ2-1, with 9 nucleotides matching TRBD2. After removal of 4 bases from V and 2 bases from J, the junction contained 10 bases not matched to a gene. This CDR3 is built from 17 residues. Germline V gene lookup returns CDR1 SGHRS and CDR2 YFSETQ. The CDR3 DNA is TGCGCCAGCAGCCCTATATCCTCTAGCGGGGCCTACAATGAGCAGTTCTTC. It is translated as CASSPISSSGAYNEQFF.

The chain joins TRBV7-3 to TRBJ2-3, with TRBD2 as a possible D gene (6 bases). Germline assignment: CDR1 SGHTA and CDR2 FQGTGA. The CDR3 consists of 15 residues. Trimming stripped 2 bases from V and 2 bases from J, with 11 bases between. This CDR3 is CASSLGRLITDTQYF. The DNA of the CDR3 is TGTGCCAGCAGCTTAGGGAGGTTGATCACAGATACGCAGTATTTT.

The chain recombines TRBV28 with TRBJ1-6, with TRBD1 matching over 9 bases. V shed 8 bases, J shed 8 bases, and the junction held 10 bases outside the gene matches. Germline loops: CDR1 MDHEN, CDR2 SYDVKM. The CDR3 consists of 15 residues. CDR3 loop: CASPSGGQGDSPLHF. DNA for the CDR3: TGTGCCAGCCCCTCAGGGGGACAGGGCGATTCACCCCTCCACTTT.

This clone came up a few times. The rearrangement uses TRBV4-3 and TRBJ2-7; 10 bases agree with TRBD1. The germline V gene has CDR1 LGHNA and CDR2 YSLEER. Losses at the gene ends were 0 bases for V and 5 bases for J; bases not matched to a gene: 7. The CDR3 runs to 16 residues. Here the CDR3 reads CASSQEPGQGEDEQYF. The CDR3 nucleotides read TGCGCCAGCAGCCAAGAGCCAGGACAGGGGGAGGACGAGCAGTACTTC.

The chain couples TRBV4-3 to TRBJ2-2, with D perhaps TRBD1 (6 bases). CDR1 is LGHNA and CDR2 is YSLEER in the germline V gene. The CDR3 is 14 amino acids. Trimming took 0 bases from V and 8 from J, leaving 10 bases between them. CDR3 region: CASSQDRGGGELFF. The CDR3 bases are TGCGCCAGCAGCCAAGACAGGGGCGGAGGGGAGCTGTTTTTT.

The chain employs TRBV7-9 and TRBJ1-3, with D perhaps matching TRBD1 (5 bases). V was shortened by 1 base and J by 9 bases, with 13 bases between the two germline ends. CDR1 and CDR2 from the germline V gene are SEHNR and FQNEAQ (reference sequence). The CDR3 has 14 residues. In DNA form, the CDR3 reads TGTGCCAGCAGCTTAGATAGGGGAAGTGGCACCATATATTTT. It specifies CASSLDRGSGTIYF.

The V gene is TRBV28, the J gene TRBJ1-3; D call uncertain. Germline loops: CDR1 MDHEN, CDR2 SYDVKM. CDR3 length: 13 amino acids. V shed 8 bases and J shed 0 bases, with 8 bases lying between them. In nucleotides, the CDR3 is TGTGCCAGCGGGCTGTTCTCTGGAAACACCATATATTTT. Translating it yields CASGLFSGNTIYF.

The chain has TRBV19 and TRBJ1-5; the match to TRBD1 covers 8 bases. Germline CDR1 LNHDA, CDR2 SQIVND (reference sequence). The CDR3 is made up of 17 amino acids. With V trimmed by 3 bases and J by 6 bases, 13 bases remained unmatched. CDR3 in amino acids: CASSILASGQDGQPQHF. The CDR3 region has the DNA TGTGCCAGTAGTATTCTGGCGTCGGGACAGGATGGTCAGCCCCAGCATTTT.

The gene calls are TRBV7-3 and TRBJ2-7, with 12 positions matching TRBD1. The CDR3 consists of 16 residues. Germline CDR1 is SGHTA and CDR2 is FQGTGA. The V gene end was trimmed by 5 bases and the J gene end by 5 bases; junction bases not matched to a gene: 10. CDR3 sequence: CASSHRGDRGLDEQYF. The CDR3 DNA is TGTGCCAGCAGCCATCGCGGGGACAGGGGGCTTGACGAGCAGTACTTC.

This clone was detected a few times. V usage is TRBV5-1 and J usage is TRBJ2-2; 10 positions agree with TRBD2. The CDR3 consists of 15 residues. Trimming at V came to 1 base and at J to 6 bases, leaving 3 bases not matched to a gene. Germline lookup yields CDR1 SGHRS and CDR2 YFSETQ. CDR3 in amino acids: CASSLSGGAPGELFF. The CDR3 DNA follows: TGCGCCAGCAGCTTGAGCGGGGGGGCCCCCGGGGAGCTGTTTTTT.

This clone was detected only a few times. This chain connects TRBV28 to TRBJ2-2, with TRBD2 matching over 8 bases. This CDR3 has 15 residues. Germline V gene data show CDR1 as MDHEN and CDR2 as SYDVKM. Losses at the gene ends were 7 bases for V and 6 bases for J; bases not matched to a gene: 10. The CDR3 sequence: CASKFGGAGAGELFF. The CDR3 nucleotides read TGTGCCAGCAAATTCGGGGGGGCCGGGGCCGGGGAGCTGTTTTTT.

The chain uses TRBV5-6 and TRBJ1-1; TRBD1 is a possible D gene (5 bases). Between the trimmed V and J ends, which lost 2 bases and 1 base, there was a span of 12 bases. The CDR3 sequence is 15 residues long. Germline assignment: CDR1 SGHDT and CDR2 YYEEEE. The CDR3 coding sequence is TGTGCCAGCAGCTTCCAGGGTTTTAAGAACACTGAAGCTTTCTTT. Translation: CASSFQGFKNTEAFF.

This clone was picked up a small number of times. The gene calls are TRBV5-1 and TRBJ1-1; D gene unclear. The germline V and J ends were trimmed by 2 bases and 5 bases, with 10 bases remaining between them. This CDR3 region has 13 residues. CDR1 is SGHRS and CDR2 is YFSETQ in the germline V gene. Here the CDR3 reads CASSFRGGTEAFF. CDR3 sequence (DNA): TGCGCCAGCAGCTTTCGGGGAGGGACTGAAGCTTTCTTT.